The clone carrying this T cell receptor beta chain was seen only a few times. Measured with immunoSEQ multiplex PCR; TCRdb has only the in-frame clones, and not every one. The table lists about 110,000 clones, 88% of them singletons. The data are from a study of cytomegalovirus exposure and HLA in healthy donors. Unmatched junction bases numbered 7, after V lost 8 bases and J lost 5 bases. Germline V gene sequence: CDR1 MDHEN, CDR2 SYDVKM. This CDR3 is 14 amino acids long. Sequenced input: PBMCs. The chain uses TRBV28 and TRBJ1-5, with 9 bases matching TRBD1. The TCR sequence derives from a woman aged 25 to 39 in good health and CMV-seropositive. The CDR3 loop is CASRPDRGYQPQHF. The CDR3 DNA is TGTGCCAGCCGCCCCGACAGGGGGTATCAGCCCCAGCATTTT.